Following are 29 T cell receptor beta chains from one sample sequenced in a study of cytomegalovirus exposure and HLA in healthy donors. PCR used 60 Vbeta primers and 13 Jbeta primers. TCRdb's copy holds only in-frame clones and misses some; the assay was immunoSEQ multiplex PCR. Of about 50,000 clones detected, 80% appear once; the ten largest clones hold around 8%. Sequenced sample: PBMCs. All receptors come from a young man in good health and CMV-seropositive.

The V call is TRBV5-4, the J call TRBJ1-1; maybe TRBD1 (6 bases). V was clipped by 4 bases and J by 2 bases, with 15 bases between them. CDR3 length: 15 amino acids. Germline V CDR1 and CDR2: SGHNT, YYREEE (reference sequence). The DNA of the CDR3 is TGTGCCAGCAGCCTGCCCTCGGGGGGCAACACTGAAGCTTTCTTT. Protein: CASSLPSGGNTEAFF.

This rearrangement joins TRBV15 to TRBJ1-2; no clear D. The germline gives CDR1 LNHNV, CDR2 YYDKDF (reference sequence). The V and J ends lost 3 bases and 0 bases respectively, with 17 bases between them. This CDR3 region has 17 residues. The CDR3 coding sequence is TGTGCCACCAGCAGGCGGCCGGGAATACATCCTAACTATGGCTACACCTTC. It is translated as CATSRRPGIHPNYGYTF.

This chain connects TRBV7-9 to TRBJ2-1; D is unclear. The CDR3 loop spans 15 amino acids. Looked up from germline, CDR1 is SEHNR and CDR2 is FQNEAQ (reference sequence). V lost 7 bases and J 7 bases, leaving 20 bases between the germline ends. The CDR3: CASKLFGVSGNEQFF. In nucleotides, the CDR3 is TGTGCCAGCAAACTATTCGGAGTCTCCGGGAATGAGCAGTTCTTC. The full variable domain, with the rest looked up from reference TRBV7-9 and TRBJ2-1, is DTGVSQNPRHKITKRGQNVTFRCDPISEHNRLYWYRQTLGQGPEFLTYFQNEAQLEKSRLLSDRFSAERPKGSFSTLEIQRTEQGDSAMYLCASKLFGVSGNEQFFGPGTRLTVL.

In DNA form, the CDR3 reads TGTGCCAGTAGTAATGTCGGGACTAGTGTTGCCTACGAGCAGTACTTC. As protein: CASSNVGTSVAYEQYF. The chain carries TRBV19 and TRBJ2-7, with 8 bases fitting TRBD2. Germline assignment: CDR1 LNHDA and CDR2 SQIVND (reference sequence). After removal of 4 bases from V and 2 bases from J, the junction contained 10 bases not matched to a gene. The CDR3 has 16 amino acids.

The rearrangement links TRBV6-4 to TRBJ2-5, with 12 nucleotides matching TRBD2. The junction had 1 base not matched to a gene; V was cut back by 3 bases and J by 2 bases. Germline V gene lookup returns CDR1 MRHNA and CDR2 SNTAGT. This CDR3 is built from 15 residues. CDR3 region: CASSEGTSGQETQYF. DNA for the CDR3: TGTGCCAGCAGTGAGGGGACTAGCGGGCAAGAGACCCAGTACTTC.

This clone has just a few counts. This chain uses TRBV7-9 with TRBJ2-1; 7 bases align to TRBD2. The germline V gene encodes CDR1 SEHNR and CDR2 FQNEAQ (reference sequence). Trimming removed 3 bases from V and 5 bases from J; junction bases left unmatched: 4. The CDR3 consists of 14 residues. DNA of the CDR3: TGTGCCAGCAGCTTTGGGCTAGCGGACAATGAGCAGTTCTTC. Its translation is CASSFGLADNEQFF.

This clone has a single count. This chain joins TRBV1 and TRBJ2-7; TRBD1, the table's D call, lacks a check against the DNA. TRBV1 is recorded as a pseudogene. This CDR3 region has 15 residues. The CDR3 nucleotides read TGCACCAGCAGCCAAGATCACGACAGGGGGCGCGAGCAGTACTTC. Protein product: CTSSQDHDRGREQYF.

Within the sample, this clone is medium-sized (0.01 to 0.1%). V gene TRBV5-1 combines with J gene TRBJ2-1; TRBD2 matches at 8 bases. CDR3 length equals 14 residues. Germline CDR1 is SGHRS and CDR2 is YFSETQ. V shed 1 base and J 7 bases; nucleotides not matched to a gene: 4. In DNA, the CDR3 is TGCGCCAGCAGCTTGTCGGGGGGGCCGAATGAGCAGTTCTTC. Translation gives CASSLSGGPNEQFF.

The chain is built from TRBV5-1 and TRBJ2-7; 10 nucleotides line up with TRBD1. V lost 0 bases, J lost 2 bases, and 5 bases stayed unmatched. CDR1 and CDR2 (germline): SGHRS, YFSETQ. CDR3 length: 16 residues. The CDR3 here is CASSLDAGTGAYEQYF. The CDR3 DNA sequence: TGCGCCAGCAGCTTGGACGCCGGGACAGGGGCCTACGAGCAGTACTTC.

The chain combines TRBV9 with TRBJ1-1; D call uncertain. The CDR3 loop spans 14 amino acids. V shed 1 base and J shed 1 base, with 8 bases lying between them. Germline V gene data show CDR1 as SGDLS and CDR2 as YYNGEE. CDR3 in DNA: TGTGCCAGCAGCGTAAGTGGAGAGAACACTGAAGCTTTCTTT. Its protein is CASSVSGENTEAFF.

The chain recombines TRBV18 with TRBJ2-7; D perhaps matches TRBD2 (5 bases). V was cut by 0 bases and J by 2 bases, with 11 bases left in between. This CDR3 has 15 amino acids. Germline V gene lookup returns CDR1 KGHSH and CDR2 LQKENI. CDR3 DNA: TGTGCCAGCTCACCACCCGGGAAGGCTCCCTACGAGCAGTACTTC. It yields the protein CASSPPGKAPYEQYF.

The CDR3 spells CASTKGGQASYEQYF. The DNA of the CDR3 is TGTGCCAGCACAAAAGGGGGTCAGGCTTCCTACGAGCAGTACTTC. The gene calls are TRBV6-1 and TRBJ2-7; the D gene is possibly TRBD1 (6 bases). The CDR3 extends over 15 amino acids. V lost 7 bases and J lost 1, with 17 bases in between. Germline CDR1 is MNHNS and CDR2 is SASEGT.

The J gene is TRBJ1-6, the V gene TRBV5-1; TRBD1 is a possible D gene (6 bases). CDR1 and CDR2 from the germline V gene are SGHRS and YFSETQ. V dropped 0 bases and J dropped 2 bases, with 6 bases sitting between them. CDR3 length: 15 amino acids. The CDR3 coding sequence is TGCGCCAGCAGCTTGGGGGACACCTATAATTCACCCCTCCACTTT. It specifies CASSLGDTYNSPLHF.

For this clone: An end of the junction does not agree with germline; a read error may underlie this. The J gene is TRBJ1-2, the V gene TRBV7-9; D is unresolved. Germline V gives CDR1 SEHNR, CDR2 FQNEAQ (reference sequence). This CDR3 region has 13 residues. The DNA of the CDR3 is TGTTCCAGCAGCCCTCCGGGTGGCTATGGCTACACCTTC. As protein: CSSSPPGGYGYTF.

This chain joins TRBV13 and TRBJ1-4; no clear D. In germline, CDR1 is PRHDT, CDR2 FYEKMQ (reference sequence). This CDR3 contains 15 residues. The ends were cut back, 3 bases at V and 0 bases at J, with 8 bases in the middle. This CDR3 reads CASSFGGSTNEKLFF. DNA of the CDR3: TGTGCCAGCAGCTTCGGAGGGTCAACTAATGAAAAACTGTTTTTT.

The genes are TRBV25-1 and TRBJ2-3, with D maybe TRBD1 (5 bases). Trimming shortened V by 0 bases and J by 2 bases, and 6 bases separated the two germline ends. Germline assignment: CDR1 MGHDK and CDR2 SYGVNS. There are 14 residues in the CDR3. The CDR3, as DNA: TGTGCCAGCAGTGAATACAGGGTCACAGATACGCAGTATTTT. Translating it yields CASSEYRVTDTQYF.

On this clone: Other nucleotide sequences from this sample produce the same CDR3. The genes are TRBV15 and TRBJ2-1; D remains unclear. V shed 1 base and J shed 10 bases, with 8 bases lying between them. The CDR3 has 12 residues. Germline V CDR1 and CDR2: LNHNV, YYDKDF (reference sequence). The CDR3: CATSRGGNEQFF. The CDR3 DNA is TGTGCCACCAGCAGAGGCGGAAACGAGCAGTTCTTC.

The rearrangement uses TRBV7-9 and TRBJ2-2, with D possibly being TRBD1 (5 bases). V shed 1 base and J shed 6 bases, with 6 bases lying between them. Germline loops: CDR1 SEHNR, CDR2 FQNEAQ (reference sequence). The CDR3 is 13 residues long. This CDR3 reads CASSLETAGELFF. The CDR3 DNA is TGTGCCAGCAGCTTAGAGACAGCCGGGGAGCTGTTTTTT. Together with reference TRBV7-9 and TRBJ2-2, the CDR3 gives the full variable domain: DTGVSQNPRHKITKRGQNVTFRCDPISEHNRLYWYRQTLGQGPEFLTYFQNEAQLEKSRLLSDRFSAERPKGSFSTLEIQRTEQGDSAMYLCASSLETAGELFFGEGSRLTVL.

The chain is built from TRBV20-1 and TRBJ1-3; no clear D gene. The CDR3 length is 11 residues. The V gene's germline CDR1 is DFQATT and CDR2 SNEGSKA (reference sequence). Between the trimmed V and J ends, which lost 3 bases and 6 bases, there was a span of 6 bases. The CDR3: CSASILNTIYF. The CDR3 DNA reads as TGCAGTGCTAGTATTCTAAACACCATATATTTT.

The sample holds one count of this clone. One junction end disagrees with the germline gene, perhaps due to a read error. Other DNA sequences in the same sample also yield this CDR3. The genes are TRBV28 and TRBJ1-6, with TRBD1 matching over 7 bases. The CDR3 contains 15 residues. Germline V lookup: CDR1 MDHEN, CDR2 SYDVKM. CDR3 loop: CASSSGTAYNSPLHF. The CDR3 DNA follows: TGTGCCAGCAGTTCCGGGACAGCCTATAATTCCCCCCTCCACTTT.

This clone was seen once. The gene calls are TRBV11-3 and TRBJ2-7; TRBD1 might be the D (6 bases). The CDR3 totals 13 residues. CDR1 is SGHNT and CDR2 is YENEEA in the germline V gene. The ends were cut back, 2 bases at V and 3 bases at J, with 8 bases in the middle. The CDR3 region has the DNA TGTGCCAGCAGCTTACACAGGGACTACGAGCAGTACTTC. This translates into CASSLHRDYEQYF. Full variable domain (missing parts from reference TRBV11-3 and TRBJ2-7): EAGVVQSPRYKIIEKKQPVAFWCNPISGHNTLYWYLQNLGQGPELLIRYENEEAVDDSQLPKDRFSAERLKGVDSTLKIQPAELGDSAVYLCASSLHRDYEQYFGPGTRLTVT.

V usage is TRBV11-3 and J usage is TRBJ2-2; TRBD2 matches 8 bases. Germline V gene data show CDR1 as SGHNT and CDR2 as YENEEA. The CDR3 runs to 16 residues. After removal of 3 bases from V and 7 bases from J, the junction contained 10 bases not matched to a gene. The CDR3 here is CASSFRSGVRVGELFF. As DNA, the CDR3 is TGTGCCAGCAGCTTTCGTAGCGGGGTACGGGTCGGGGAGCTGTTTTTT.

CDR3 coding DNA: TGTGCCAGCAGCTTATTTAGCCTAGCGGGGTATAGCTCCTACGAGCAGTACTTC. This codes for CASSLFSLAGYSSYEQYF. The V call is TRBV7-6, the J call TRBJ2-7; 9 bases map to TRBD2. This CDR3 contains 18 residues. V lost 2 bases and J lost 0; bases outside the gene matches: 11. Per germline, CDR1 SGHVS and CDR2 FNYEAQ.

V is TRBV28 and J is TRBJ1-5, with a tentative D call TRBD1 (6 bases). In germline, CDR1 is MDHEN, CDR2 SYDVKM. Trimming left V 7 bases short and J 6 bases short, with 19 bases between. This CDR3 spans 15 amino acids. Here the CDR3 reads CASIVRGALSQPQHF. Here the CDR3 DNA reads TGTGCCAGCATCGTTCGGGGGGCTCTGAGTCAGCCCCAGCATTTT.

The V and J genes are TRBV7-6 and TRBJ2-5, with TRBD2 as a possible D gene (6 bases). The CDR3 contains 15 residues. The germline CDR1 and CDR2 sequences are SGHVS and FNYEAQ. The germline V and J ends were trimmed by 5 bases and 2 bases, with 15 bases remaining between them. CDR3 residues: CASSARERIQETQYF. CDR3 sequence (DNA): TGTGCCAGCAGCGCCCGGGAGCGAATTCAAGAGACCCAGTACTTC. The full variable domain, in which reference TRBV7-6 and TRBJ2-5 provide the parts outside the CDR3, is GAGVSQSPRYKVTKRGQDVALRCDPISGHVSLYWYRQALGQGPEFLTYFNYEAQQDKSGLPNDRFSAERPEGSISTLTIQRTEQRDSAMYRCASSARERIQETQYFGPGTRLLVL.

About this clone: A junction end diverges from the germline sequence, so it may reflect a read error. The rearrangement uses TRBV19 and TRBJ1-1; possibly TRBD1 for D (5 bases). The CDR3 contains 14 residues. From germline, CDR1 is LNHDA and CDR2 SQIVND (reference sequence). The chain's CDR3 is CASIPFQGGTEAFF. The CDR3, as DNA: TGTGCAAGTATTCCATTCCAGGGTGGCACTGAAGCTTTCTTT.

CDR3 nucleotide sequence: TGTGCCAGCAGTGGCCAGACAGGGAACTATGGCTACACCTTC. The encoded protein is CASSGQTGNYGYTF. The rearrangement uses TRBV6-1 and TRBJ1-2, with 7 nucleotides matching TRBD1. The CDR3 is 14 residues long. J was trimmed by 2 bases and V by 4 bases; bases with no gene match: 4. Germline CDR1 and CDR2: MNHNS and SASEGT.

This clone appeared a few times. This chain joins TRBV5-1 and TRBJ2-2; D call uncertain. Germline CDR1 and CDR2: SGHRS and YFSETQ. The CDR3 length is 13 residues. V lost 5 bases to trimming and J lost 7 bases, with 12 bases between them. The CDR3 nucleotides are TGCGCCAGCAGGCGCGACTTAAACGGGGAGCTGTTTTTT. Translating it yields CASRRDLNGELFF.

The chain's CDR3 is CAWSVRQGFSGNTIYF. The CDR3 region has the DNA TGTGCCTGGAGTGTACGGCAGGGGTTCTCTGGAAACACCATATATTTT. The rearrangement uses TRBV30 and TRBJ1-3; possible D gene TRBD1, 6 bases. Looked up from germline, CDR1 is GTSNPN and CDR2 is SVGIG (reference sequence). The CDR3 is 16 amino acids. Trimming pared 0 bases from V and 0 bases from J, leaving 12 bases between.